The subject of this entry is one T cell receptor (beta chain). Its antigen has not been determined. Base quality data are lacking; no much larger clone is found one base away. These data originate in a study of blood T cell repertoires in COVID-19 (dated by TCRdb to 2018 to 2020). Some background on the complete study: Collaborator samples came from the United States, Italy and Spain and covered acute and convalescent phases of COVID-19. Where HLA class I and class II types were available, the types were taken from metadata supplied by the sample provider, not from assay-based typing. The sample metadata nearly always contained a de-identified subject ID, COVID-19 status, age in years and sex. Subjects who had been exposed to COVID-19, were actively infected with it, or had recovered from it provided the deeply sampled blood TCRbeta repertoires that made up the dataset. The samples were drawn from the first 160 participants of the ongoing ImmuneRACE study and from over 950 subjects provided by 6 global collaborators. The prospective study material was composed of cDNA or gDNA derived from T cells, B-cell-depleted T cells, or PBMCs. A freely available public database, intended as a resource for researchers studying the immune response to SARS-CoV-2, is where the repertoires were released. The study at large found these results: Clinical and demographic metadata were provided uncurated, with the amount varying by source and participant.

The collaborating institutions used their own protocols to collect whole blood in K2EDTA tubes. For TCRbeta analysis, collaborators shipped samples as frozen whole blood, isolated PBMCs, or DNA extracted from either of those sample types. TCRbeta CDR3 regions were amplified from genomic DNA using the immunoSEQ Assay, a bias-controlled multiplex PCR. Under the source paper's analysis protocol: The number of nucleated cells in each sample was estimated from the amplification of reference gene primers within the assay. To quantify the absolute abundance of each unique TCRbeta CDR3 rearrangement, sequence reads were collapsed and filtered. For each sample, productive Simpson clonality was calculated by taking the square root of Simpson's diversity index across productive rearrangements. What TCRdb holds here is the immuneACCESS table cut down to in-frame rearrangements. Part of the clones is not present; checked against another copy, under half of the missing clones reflect an unresolved V gene, and the others are unexplained. V, J and clone size reflect that table, while D and trimming were determined from the DNA. Counted in this sample were 200,000 to 300,000 clones; around 81% of them appeared once. The top ten clonotypes cover 5% to 8% of the sample.

The CDR3 spans 17 residues, from the cysteine through the phenylalanine. Only the CDR3 part of the read is kept: 51 bases, read in frame from the first base. The CDR1 and CDR2 encoded by the germline V gene are SQVTM and ANQGSEA. Trimming accounts for 0 bases at V and 3 bases at J, while the number of junction bases matched to no gene is 13. The chain uses TRBV29-1 and TRBJ1-1; 7 junctional bases match TRBD1. The source of this sequence is a woman aged 55-69 years with active or convalescent COVID-19. Input material: peripheral blood. The CDR3 region reads CSVEDLDREGHDTEAFF. The bases read TGCAGCGTTGAAGACTTAGACAGGGAAGGGCATGACACTGAAGCTTTCTTT.